This T cell receptor (beta chain) was captured in a study of beta chain features in type 1 diabetes. CDR3 length: 13 residues. The germline V gene encodes CDR1 LGHNA and CDR2 YSLEER. V trimming: 5 bases; J trimming: 7 bases; junction bases outside the gene matches: 4. Expressed TCRB transcripts were sequenced after all isolated RNA was converted to cDNA. Sequencing of naive, central memory and regulatory T cell samples gave an average of roughly 4 million reads. Some clones are missing from TCRdb's copy, which holds only in-frame ones; the method was immunoSEQ multiplex PCR. The repertoire includes 810,000 or so clones, 17% of them detected once, and around 0.02% sits in the top ten.

The chain is built from TRBV4-3 and TRBJ1-4, with TRBD1 identical over 7 bases. The sequence was obtained from a woman aged 18-30 years in good health. The specimen sequenced was naive CD4+ T cells from blood. CDR3 DNA sequence: TGCGCCAGCAGCGACAGGGTGGGTGAAAAACTGTTTTTT. Translating it yields CASSDRVGEKLFF.